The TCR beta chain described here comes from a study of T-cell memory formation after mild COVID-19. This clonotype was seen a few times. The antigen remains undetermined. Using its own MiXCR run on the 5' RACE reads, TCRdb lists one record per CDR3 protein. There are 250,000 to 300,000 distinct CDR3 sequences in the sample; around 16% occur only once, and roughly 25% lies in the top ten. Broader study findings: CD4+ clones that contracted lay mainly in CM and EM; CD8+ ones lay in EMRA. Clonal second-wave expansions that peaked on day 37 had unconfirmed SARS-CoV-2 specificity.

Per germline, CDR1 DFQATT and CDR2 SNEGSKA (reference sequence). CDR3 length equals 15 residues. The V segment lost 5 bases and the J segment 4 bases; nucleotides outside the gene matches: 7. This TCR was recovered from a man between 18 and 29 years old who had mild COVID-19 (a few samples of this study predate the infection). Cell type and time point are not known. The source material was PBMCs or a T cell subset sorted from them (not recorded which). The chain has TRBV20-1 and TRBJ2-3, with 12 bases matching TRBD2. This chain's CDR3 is CSAPSGGAGSDTQYF. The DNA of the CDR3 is TGCAGTGCTCCTAGCGGGGGGGCCGGCTCAGATACGCAGTATTTT.